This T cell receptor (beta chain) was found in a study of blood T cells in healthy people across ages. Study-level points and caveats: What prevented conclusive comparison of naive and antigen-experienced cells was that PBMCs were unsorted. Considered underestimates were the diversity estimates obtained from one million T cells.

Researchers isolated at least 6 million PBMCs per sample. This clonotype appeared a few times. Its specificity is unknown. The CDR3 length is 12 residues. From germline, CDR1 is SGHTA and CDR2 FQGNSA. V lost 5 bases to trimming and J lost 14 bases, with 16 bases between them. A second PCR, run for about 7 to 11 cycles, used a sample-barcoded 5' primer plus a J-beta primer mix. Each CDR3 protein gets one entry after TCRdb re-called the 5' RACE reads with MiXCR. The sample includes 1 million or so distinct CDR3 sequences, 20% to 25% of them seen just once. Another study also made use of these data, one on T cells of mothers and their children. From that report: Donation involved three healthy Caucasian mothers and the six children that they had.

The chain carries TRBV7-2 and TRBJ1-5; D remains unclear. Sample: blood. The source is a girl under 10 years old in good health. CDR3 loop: CASSPNSRPEHF. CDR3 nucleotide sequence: TGTGCCAGCAGCCCTAACAGCCGCCCGGAGCATTTT.